The next 22 T cell receptor beta chains were all read from a single sample in a study of shared T cell receptors in the human thymus. TCRdb's copy holds only in-frame clones and misses some; the assay was immunoSEQ multiplex PCR. The profile shows about 380,000 clones, 85% to 95% of them singletons. Sequencing was performed on thymocytes. The receptors originated from a human donor.

This clone occurred once. J is TRBJ2-7 and V is TRBV2; D remains ambiguous. CDR1 is SNHLY, CDR2 FYNNEI, per germline. The CDR3 loop spans 14 amino acids. V lost 3 bases to trimming and J lost 3 bases, with 12 bases between them. CDR3 DNA: TGTGCCAGCAGTGATCCGGACCCCTACTACGAGCAGTACTTC. Translating it yields CASSDPDPYYEQYF.

This chain connects TRBV30 to TRBJ2-1, with 11 bases aligning to TRBD2. The germline V gene encodes CDR1 GTSNPN and CDR2 SVGIG (reference sequence). The V segment lost 2 bases and the J segment 6 bases; nucleotides outside the gene matches: 6. The CDR3 covers 15 residues. CDR3 protein: CAWSSLAGGSNEQFF. As DNA, the CDR3 is TGTGCCTGGAGTTCGCTAGCGGGAGGTTCCAATGAGCAGTTCTTC.

V usage is TRBV28 and J usage is TRBJ1-4; D gene unclear. Trimming removed 6 bases at V and 0 bases at J, with 5 bases between. From germline, CDR1 is MDHEN and CDR2 SYDVKM. This CDR3 has 13 residues. CDR3 residues: CASSPATNEKLFF. The CDR3, as DNA: TGTGCCAGCAGCCCAGCAACTAATGAAAAACTGTTTTTT.

The chain joins TRBV29-1 to TRBJ1-2, with 7 bases fitting TRBD1. V gave up 7 bases and J gave up 5 bases; unmatched junction bases: 7. Germline V gives CDR1 SQVTM, CDR2 ANQGSEA. The CDR3 sequence is 12 residues long. The CDR3 DNA follows: TGCAGCGGGAGACAGACAGGGTATGGCTACACCTTC. Protein: CSGRQTGYGYTF.

This clone was recorded only once. V and J are TRBV5-4 and TRBJ2-7, with D tentatively TRBD1 (7 bases). This CDR3 comprises 15 residues. V was shortened by 3 bases and J by 5 bases, with 18 bases between the two germline ends. Germline CDR1 reads SGHNT; CDR2 reads YYREEE (reference sequence). The CDR3 DNA is TGTGCCAGCAGCTCCAGGGGGGCCCTTTTAAACGAGCAGTACTTC. Amino acid sequence: CASSSRGALLNEQYF.

The V and J genes are TRBV30 and TRBJ2-4; possibly TRBD2 for D (5 bases). This CDR3 region has 15 residues. The V end lost 3 bases, the J end lost 4 bases, and 16 bases lay between the germline ends. Per germline, CDR1 GTSNPN and CDR2 SVGIG (reference sequence). The CDR3: CAWREADLIKNIQYF. As DNA, the CDR3 is TGTGCCTGGAGGGAAGCGGACCTTATTAAAAACATTCAGTACTTC.

This clone was found once. The genes are TRBV5-5 and TRBJ1-2; D perhaps matches TRBD1 (6 bases). The ends were cut back, 3 bases at V and 4 bases at J, with 13 bases in the middle. Per the germline V gene, CDR1 is SGHKS and CDR2 is YYEKEE (reference sequence). The CDR3 sequence is 14 residues long. The CDR3 spells CASSWTASRYGYTF. The DNA of the CDR3 is TGTGCCAGCAGCTGGACAGCGTCCCGCTATGGCTACACCTTC.

The chain recombines TRBV9 with TRBJ2-2; tentatively, D is TRBD1 (5 bases). Germline CDR1 is SGDLS and CDR2 is YYNGEE. Trimming left V 0 bases short and J 2 bases short, with 17 bases between. CDR3 length equals 18 residues. The CDR3 reads CASSVEGDSPFNTGELFF. The CDR3 nucleotides read TGTGCCAGCAGCGTAGAAGGGGATAGCCCTTTTAACACCGGGGAGCTGTTTTTT.

The V gene is TRBV27, the J gene TRBJ2-4; D is perhaps TRBD2 (6 bases). The germline V gene has CDR1 MNHEY and CDR2 SMNVEV (reference sequence). V was cut by 0 bases and J by 11 bases, with 11 bases left in between. CDR3 length equals 13 residues. The CDR3 coding sequence is TGTGCCAGCAGTTTATCGAGACTAGGCTTTCAGTACTTC. Amino acids: CASSLSRLGFQYF.

The gene calls are TRBV25-1 and TRBJ2-1; 10 bases line up with TRBD2. The ends lost 5 bases at V and 5 bases at J; junction bases unmatched: 6. Germline CDR1 MGHDK, CDR2 SYGVNS. The CDR3 covers 15 residues. The CDR3 spells CASSSGTSVDNEQFF. Here the CDR3 DNA reads TGTGCCAGCAGTTCCGGGACTAGCGTGGACAATGAGCAGTTCTTC.

V is TRBV27 and J is TRBJ2-7, with D tentatively TRBD1 or TRBD2 (5 bases each). Trimming removed 2 bases from V and 2 bases from J, with 13 bases in between. The germline V gene has CDR1 MNHEY and CDR2 SMNVEV (reference sequence). The CDR3 contains 15 residues. In DNA form, the CDR3 reads TGTGCCAGCAGTTTAGCCTCAGGGACCACCTACGAGCAGTACTTC. Protein product: CASSLASGTTYEQYF.

This clone was observed once. The rearrangement joins TRBV27 to TRBJ2-7; 14 positions match TRBD2. The CDR3 is made up of 16 amino acids. Germline CDR1 MNHEY, CDR2 SMNVEV (reference sequence). J gave up 5 bases and V 3 bases, and 6 bases lay outside the gene matches. CDR3 bases: TGTGCCAGCAGTTTCGGGACTAGCGGGAGTATCGACGAGCAGTACTTC. This codes for CASSFGTSGSIDEQYF.

The rearrangement uses TRBV5-4 and TRBJ1-1; 10 bases match TRBD1. CDR1 is SGHNT and CDR2 is YYREEE in the germline V gene (reference sequence). The junction had 20 bases not matched to a gene; V was cut back by 5 bases and J by 1 base. This CDR3 is 20 amino acids long. The CDR3 protein is CASRNRDRGSPINPNTEAFF. The CDR3 nucleotides are TGTGCCAGCAGGAACCGGGACAGGGGCTCACCTATCAACCCGAACACTGAAGCTTTCTTT.

The chain has TRBV7-6 and TRBJ2-1, with 8 nucleotides matching TRBD2. The length of the CDR3 is 15 residues. The germline V gene encodes CDR1 SGHVS and CDR2 FNYEAQ. Trimming at V came to 3 bases and at J to 9 bases, leaving 10 bases not matched to a gene. The CDR3 DNA follows: TGTGCCAGCAGCTTCAACGGGAGGGCTGTGCTTGAGCAGTTCTTC. Amino acids: CASSFNGRAVLEQFF. Based on the CDR3 plus reference TRBV7-6 and TRBJ2-1, the full variable domain is GAGVSQSPRYKVTKRGQDVALRCDPISGHVSLYWYRQALGQGPEFLTYFNYEAQQDKSGLPNDRFSAERPEGSISTLTIQRTEQRDSAMYRCASSFNGRAVLEQFFGPGTRLTVL.

The rearrangement links TRBV2 to TRBJ2-7; 9 nucleotides line up with TRBD1. The CDR3 runs 14 residues. In germline, CDR1 is SNHLY, CDR2 FYNNEI. V shed 6 bases, J shed 3 bases, and the junction held 6 bases outside the gene matches. CDR3 in amino acids: CASSAWDRVYEQYF. The CDR3 DNA sequence: TGTGCCAGCAGCGCCTGGGACAGGGTCTACGAGCAGTACTTC.

This clone has a single count. This chain uses TRBV19 with TRBJ1-2; 9 positions agree with TRBD1. In germline, CDR1 is LNHDA, CDR2 SQIVND (reference sequence). CDR3 length: 15 amino acids. J was trimmed by 4 bases and V by 3 bases; bases with no gene match: 6. The CDR3 protein is CASSIGGQGGYGYTF. The CDR3 nucleotides read TGTGCCAGTAGTATTGGGGGACAGGGCGGCTATGGCTACACCTTC.

The J gene is TRBJ2-3, the V gene TRBV6-6, with 9 bases identical to TRBD2. The CDR3 length is 15 residues. J was trimmed by 3 bases and V by 10 bases; bases with no gene match: 11. CDR1 is MNHNY and CDR2 is SVGAGI in the germline V gene (reference sequence). The CDR3 region has the DNA TGTGCCACCTGGGGAATAGCGGGAGTAACAGATACGCAGTATTTT. It encodes CATWGIAGVTDTQYF.

V gene TRBV5-1 combines with J gene TRBJ2-2, with 7 bases fitting TRBD1. Germline V gives CDR1 SGHRS, CDR2 YFSETQ. V shed 4 bases and J 5 bases; nucleotides not matched to a gene: 20. This CDR3 comprises 19 residues. CDR3 region: CASSRTRGPGQQPTGELFF. For the CDR3, the DNA is TGCGCCAGCAGCAGAACGAGGGGCCCGGGACAGCAACCTACCGGGGAGCTGTTTTTT.

The rearrangement joins TRBV7-2 to TRBJ2-5, with D uncertain. Germline CDR1 is SGHTA and CDR2 is FQGNSA. Trimming pared 0 bases from V and 5 bases from J, leaving 13 bases between. CDR3 size: 15 residues. As DNA, the CDR3 is TGTGCCAGCAGCTTAGCCCGCAATCCCGTCGAGACCCAGTACTTC. Protein product: CASSLARNPVETQYF.

J is TRBJ1-1 and V is TRBV27; no reliable D call. Germline V CDR1 and CDR2: MNHEY, SMNVEV (reference sequence). The CDR3 contains 11 residues. The V gene lost 9 bases and the J gene lost 10 bases, with 15 bases spanning the gap. The CDR3 here is CASLTGESAFF. In nucleotides, the CDR3 is TGTGCCAGTTTGACCGGAGAATCAGCTTTCTTT.

This chain joins TRBV4-3 and TRBJ2-2, with 10 bases that match TRBD1. The germline V gene has CDR1 LGHNA and CDR2 YSLEER. CDR3 length: 18 residues. V lost 0 bases to trimming and J lost 4 bases; unmatched junction nucleotides: 8. CDR3 protein: CASSQDPRQGASTGELFF. DNA of the CDR3: TGCGCCAGCAGCCAAGATCCTCGACAGGGGGCGAGCACCGGGGAGCTGTTTTTT.

The V and J genes are TRBV7-3 and TRBJ1-1; 8 bases are shared with TRBD1. Trimming removed 5 bases from V and 5 bases from J; junction bases left unmatched: 7. The CDR3 is made up of 14 amino acids. Germline V gives CDR1 SGHTA, CDR2 FQGTGA. CDR3 protein: CASSRGQGWTEAFF. The CDR3 nucleotides are TGTGCCAGCAGCCGCGGACAGGGATGGACTGAAGCTTTCTTT.